This T cell receptor beta chain was captured by sequencing in a study of T-cell reconstitution after alpha-beta-depleted transplantation in children listed by TCRdb under 2016. Regarding the study in general: T-cell immune reconstitution after TCRalphabeta/CD19-depleted allogeneic hematopoietic cell transplantation in children was quantitatively tracked in the study by means of TCR repertoire profiling.

This clonotype was seen repeatedly, ten times or more. Its antigen has not been determined. Per-base qualities were not stored, and no clone one base away is much larger. Relative to germline, V is 7 bases shorter and J is 4 bases shorter, with 16 bases between their ends. The CDR3, from cysteine to phenylalanine, totals 15 residues. Just the 45-base CDR3 DNA is kept, in frame starting at base 1. As encoded in the germline V gene, CDR1 is KGHDR while CDR2 is SFDVKD. The library was prepared using PCR. The instrument was an Illumina HiSeq 2500. Molecular barcoding was employed in the preparation of TCR libraries, with unique molecular identifiers being used to normalize TCRbeta repertoire quantification. TCRdb reanalyzed the raw reads on its own, using fastp at Q25 for trimming and MiXCR for clone calling, and kept in-frame beta chains. Each CDR3 protein gets just one entry, which takes the most common genes and DNA from the rows behind it. Counted in this sample were fewer than 120,000 distinct CDR3 sequences; approximately 10% of them appeared once. The ten biggest clones cover about 8.8% of the sample.

This receptor was identified in a human donor who donated a stem cell graft to a child with acute lymphoblastic leukemia. The receptor chain draws on TRBV24-1 and TRBJ2-1; confidence is insufficient to name the D gene. The starting material was PBMCs from the stem cell graft donor, obtained from the stem cell graft. The nucleotide sequence is TGTGCCACCAGCACTCTTTTTAAGGGTTACAATGAGCAGTTCTTC. It is translated as CATSTLFKGYNEQFF.